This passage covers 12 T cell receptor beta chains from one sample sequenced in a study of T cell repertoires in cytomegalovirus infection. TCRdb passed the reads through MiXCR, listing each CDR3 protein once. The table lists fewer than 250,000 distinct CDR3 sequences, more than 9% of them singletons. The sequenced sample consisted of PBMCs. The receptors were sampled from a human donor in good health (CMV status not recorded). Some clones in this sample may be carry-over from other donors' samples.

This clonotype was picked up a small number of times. CDR3 protein: CSARSGSGANVLTF. The CDR3 DNA is TGCAGTGCTAGATCAGGCTCTGGGGCCAACGTCCTGACTTTC. V usage is TRBV20-1 and J usage is TRBJ2-6; D not certain. The CDR3 contains 14 residues. Germline CDR1 and CDR2: DFQATT and SNEGSKA (reference sequence). Trimming left V 2 bases short and J 0 bases short, with 5 bases between.

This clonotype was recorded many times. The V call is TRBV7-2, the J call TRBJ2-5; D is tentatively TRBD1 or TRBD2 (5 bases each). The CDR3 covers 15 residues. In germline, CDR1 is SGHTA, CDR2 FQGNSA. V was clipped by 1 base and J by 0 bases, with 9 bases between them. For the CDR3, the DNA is TGTGCCAGCAGCTTAGGGGGGAATTACCAAGAGACCCAGTACTTC. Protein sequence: CASSLGGNYQETQYF.

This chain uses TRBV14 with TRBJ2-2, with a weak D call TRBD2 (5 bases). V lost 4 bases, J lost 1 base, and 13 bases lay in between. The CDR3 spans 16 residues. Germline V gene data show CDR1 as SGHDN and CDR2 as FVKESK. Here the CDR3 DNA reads TGTGCCAGCAGCCCCTTGGAGCGGCAGAACACCGGGGAGCTGTTTTTT. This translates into CASSPLERQNTGELFF.

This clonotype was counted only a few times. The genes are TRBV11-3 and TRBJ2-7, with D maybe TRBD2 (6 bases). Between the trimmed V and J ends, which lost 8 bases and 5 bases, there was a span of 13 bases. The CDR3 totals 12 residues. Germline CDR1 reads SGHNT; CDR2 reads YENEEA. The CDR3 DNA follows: TGTGCCAGCGGAGGACCGGGGGACGAGCAGTACTTC. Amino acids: CASGGPGDEQYF.

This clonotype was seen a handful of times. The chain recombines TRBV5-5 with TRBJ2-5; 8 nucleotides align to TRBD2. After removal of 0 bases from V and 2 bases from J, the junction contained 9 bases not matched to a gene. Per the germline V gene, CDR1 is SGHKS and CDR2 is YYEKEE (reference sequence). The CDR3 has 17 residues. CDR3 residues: CASSLALTGGLQETQYF. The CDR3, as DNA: TGTGCCAGCAGCTTGGCCCTTACGGGGGGGTTACAAGAGACCCAGTACTTC.

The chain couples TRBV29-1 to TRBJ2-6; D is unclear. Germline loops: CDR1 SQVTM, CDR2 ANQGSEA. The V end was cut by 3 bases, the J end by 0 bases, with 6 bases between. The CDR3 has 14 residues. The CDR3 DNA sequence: TGCAGCGTTGATAGTAGCTCTGGGGCCAACGTCCTGACTTTC. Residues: CSVDSSSGANVLTF.

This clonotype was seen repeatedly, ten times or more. The CDR3 here is CASSLASLGTQYF. CDR3 in DNA: TGTGCCAGCAGCTTAGCTTCGCTAGGCACGCAGTATTTT. The chain recombines TRBV11-3 with TRBJ2-3; D remains ambiguous. Germline-derived CDR1 and CDR2 are SGHNT and YENEEA. The CDR3 has 13 amino acids. Trimming removed 1 base from V and 9 bases from J, with 11 bases in between.

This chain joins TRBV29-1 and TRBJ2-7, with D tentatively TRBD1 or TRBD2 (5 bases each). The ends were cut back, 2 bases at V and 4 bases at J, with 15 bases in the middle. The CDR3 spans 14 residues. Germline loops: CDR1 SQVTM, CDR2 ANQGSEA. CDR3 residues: CSVELQGGRYEQYF. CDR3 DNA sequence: TGCAGCGTTGAATTGCAGGGTGGGAGATACGAGCAGTACTTC.

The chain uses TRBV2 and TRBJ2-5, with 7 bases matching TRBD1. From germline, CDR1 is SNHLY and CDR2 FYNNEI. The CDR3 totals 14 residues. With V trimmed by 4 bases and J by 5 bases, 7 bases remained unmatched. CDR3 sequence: CASSVAQGMETQYF. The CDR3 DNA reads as TGTGCCAGCAGTGTAGCACAGGGGATGGAGACCCAGTACTTC.

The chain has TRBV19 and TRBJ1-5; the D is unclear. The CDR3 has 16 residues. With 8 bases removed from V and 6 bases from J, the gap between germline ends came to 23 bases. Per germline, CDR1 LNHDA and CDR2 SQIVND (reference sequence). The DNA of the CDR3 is TGTGCCAGTCTCGCGCGATTCGGGCTGGGAAGTCAGCCCCAGCATTTT. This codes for CASLARFGLGSQPQHF. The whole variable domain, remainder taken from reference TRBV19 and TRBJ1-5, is DGGITQSPKYLFRKEGQNVTLSCEQNLNHDAMYWYRQDPGQGLRLIYYSQIVNDFQKGDIAEGYSVSREKKESFPLTVTSAQKNPTAFYLCASLARFGLGSQPQHFGDGTRLSIL.

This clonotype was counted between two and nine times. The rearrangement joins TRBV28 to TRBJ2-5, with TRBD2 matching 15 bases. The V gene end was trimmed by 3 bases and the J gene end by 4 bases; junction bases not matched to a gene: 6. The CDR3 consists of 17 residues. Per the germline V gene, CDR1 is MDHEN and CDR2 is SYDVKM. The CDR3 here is CASSLGTSGRWGETQYF. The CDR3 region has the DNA TGTGCCAGCAGTTTGGGGACTAGCGGGAGGTGGGGAGAGACCCAGTACTTC.

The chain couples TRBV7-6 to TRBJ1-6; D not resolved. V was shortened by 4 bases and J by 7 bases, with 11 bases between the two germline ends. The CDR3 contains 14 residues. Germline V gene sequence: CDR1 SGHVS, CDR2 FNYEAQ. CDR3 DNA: TGTGCCAGCAGCTCCGACACCGCCAATTCACCCCTCCACTTT. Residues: CASSSDTANSPLHF.